The sequence of this T cell receptor beta chain was determined in a study of T cell responses to AZD1222 COVID-19 vaccine. Findings and limits, study-wide: Baseline seropositivity occurred in only a handful of AZD1222 recipients. CD4 TCRs linked to vaccination spanned spike, dominating at 160-218 and 743-854. The study found Spike-specific TCR breadth and depth rose after two AZD1222 doses. Repertoire samples came only from after the peak T cell response.

This clone came up a few times. Antigen: not known. Germline V gene sequence: CDR1 GTSNPN, CDR2 SVGIG (reference sequence). The J segment lost 3 bases and the V segment lost 4 bases, leaving 8 bases of the junction unmatched. The CDR3 consists of 15 residues. Measured with immunoSEQ multiplex PCR; TCRdb has only the in-frame clones, and not every one. The repertoire holds tens of thousands of clones, with approximately 85% as singletons. The V gene is TRBV30, the J gene TRBJ1-4, with TRBD1 matching over 7 bases. The specimen comprised peripheral blood, sampled on day 0 of MenACWY control vaccination. This TCR was recovered from an adult in good health. This chain's CDR3 is CAWKGEGQPNEKLFF. The CDR3, as DNA: TGTGCCTGGAAGGGTGAGGGACAGCCTAATGAAAAACTGTTTTTT.